One sample yielded the 6 T cell receptor beta chains listed below, sequenced in a study of blood T cell repertoires in COVID-19. Method: immunoSEQ multiplex PCR; TCRdb's copy keeps in-frame clones and lacks some. In the table there are about 360,000 clones, around 90% of which are singletons. The material sequenced was peripheral blood. The receptors come from a human donor in a cohort sampled during active COVID-19.

This clone was counted a few times. The chain combines TRBV4-1 with TRBJ1-5; D gene uncertain. This CDR3 contains 17 residues. CDR1 is MGHRA, CDR2 YSYEKL, per germline. Between the trimmed V and J ends, which lost 4 bases and 1 base, there was a span of 17 bases. The CDR3 DNA is TGCGCCAGCAGCCCCACCCCGCGAGGGAAAAGCAATCAGCCCCAGCATTTT. Translation: CASSPTPRGKSNQPQHF.

In its sample, this clone was seen once. This chain links TRBV29-1 with TRBJ1-4; 8 bases line up with TRBD1. Germline lookup yields CDR1 SQVTM and CDR2 ANQGSEA. Germline trimming cut 7 bases from V and 6 bases from J; bases unmatched to any gene: 7. This CDR3 comprises 13 residues. CDR3 DNA sequence: TGCAGCGCCCAGACAGGGGTGGATGAAAAACTGTTTTTT. Translated: CSAQTGVDEKLFF.

J is TRBJ2-1 and V is TRBV9; possible D gene TRBD1, 6 bases. From germline, CDR1 is SGDLS and CDR2 YYNGEE. With 0 bases removed from V and 5 bases from J, the gap between germline ends came to 15 bases. This CDR3 region has 16 residues. CDR3: CASSVGPRQENNEQFF. CDR3 nucleotides: TGTGCCAGCAGCGTAGGACCCCGACAGGAAAACAATGAGCAGTTCTTC.

V and J are TRBV30 and TRBJ2-1, with TRBD1 matching 9 bases. Germline lookup yields CDR1 GTSNPN and CDR2 SVGIG (reference sequence). The trim removed 3 bases at V and 11 bases at J, leaving 14 bases unmatched. This CDR3 comprises 15 residues. CDR3 sequence reads: CAWSPTGTGTAQQFF. In DNA, the CDR3 is TGTGCCTGGAGCCCAACCGGGACAGGGACTGCACAGCAGTTCTTC.

This clone was counted once. V usage is TRBV5-4 and J usage is TRBJ1-1, with a tentative D call TRBD1 (5 bases). Trimming removed 3 bases at V and 5 bases at J, with 11 bases between. Germline CDR1 SGHNT, CDR2 YYREEE (reference sequence). This CDR3 comprises 13 residues. The CDR3, as DNA: TGTGCCAGCAGCTCTGCACCAGGGACTGAAGCTTTCTTT. Translated: CASSSAPGTEAFF.

This sequence joins TRBV27 and TRBJ2-1; D is unclear. The CDR3 runs 18 residues. CDR1 and CDR2 (germline): MNHEY, SMNVEV (reference sequence). V was pared by 5 bases and J by 3 bases, with 23 bases between. The CDR3 DNA follows: TGTGCCAGCAGTCCTTCCCGACTCCAACCTCCCGTCTACAATGAGCAGTTCTTC. This gives the protein CASSPSRLQPPVYNEQFF.